These 8 T cell receptor beta chains were all obtained from the same sample, sequenced in a study of blood T cell repertoires in COVID-19. The table came from immunoSEQ multiplex PCR; TCRdb's copy has only in-frame clones and leaves some out. Among approximately 260,000 clones listed, 70% to 85% were seen once. The sample was peripheral blood. All receptors come from a woman aged 80 or older with acute or convalescent COVID-19.

This sequence joins TRBV4-1 and TRBJ2-1; 10 bases fit TRBD2. The CDR3 covers 19 residues. Germline CDR1 reads MGHRA; CDR2 reads YSYEKL. V lost 1 base, J lost 1 base, and 10 bases stayed unmatched. The CDR3 spells CASSQADRLAGPSYNEQFF. For the CDR3, the DNA is TGCGCCAGCAGCCAAGCGGACAGACTAGCGGGTCCTTCCTACAATGAGCAGTTCTTC.

This clone has a handful of counts. The chain employs TRBV5-1 and TRBJ2-7; 13 positions match TRBD2. From germline, CDR1 is SGHRS and CDR2 YFSETQ. V was pared by 4 bases and J by 1 base, with 11 bases of the junction left unmatched. This CDR3 has 18 amino acids. The CDR3 loop reads CASSTYGLAGAESYEQYF. The CDR3 region has the DNA TGCGCCAGCAGCACCTACGGACTAGCGGGGGCCGAATCCTACGAGCAGTACTTC.

The CDR3 DNA reads as TGTGCCAGCAGCTTCCAGGCCGGGAGTACAGATACGCAGTATTTT. Amino acid sequence: CASSFQAGSTDTQYF. The chain carries TRBV3-1 (or the pseudogene TRBV3-2) and TRBJ2-3, with a tentative D call TRBD2 (6 bases). In germline, CDR1 is LGHDT, CDR2 YNNKEL (reference sequence). The CDR3 spans 15 residues. V gave up 5 bases and J gave up 3 bases, with 15 bases separating them.

In DNA form, the CDR3 reads TGTGCCAGCAGTGAAGGTCTAGCGGGCCAAGGGGATACGCAGTATTTT. It codes for CASSEGLAGQGDTQYF. The V call is TRBV2, the J call TRBJ2-3; the match to TRBD2 covers 8 bases. Germline V gene data show CDR1 as SNHLY and CDR2 as FYNNEI. V lost 1 base to trimming and J lost 6 bases; unmatched junction nucleotides: 9. This CDR3 is built from 16 residues.

The chain couples TRBV19 to TRBJ2-1; 8 bases match TRBD1. CDR3 length: 15 residues. After removal of 2 bases from V and 6 bases from J, the junction contained 6 bases not matched to a gene. Looked up from germline, CDR1 is LNHDA and CDR2 is SQIVND (reference sequence). The CDR3 sequence is CASSILAGGINEQFF. CDR3 coding DNA: TGTGCCAGTAGTATACTGGCAGGGGGCATCAATGAGCAGTTCTTC.

This rearrangement joins TRBV7-3 to TRBJ2-7; perhaps TRBD2 as D (6 bases). Germline values: CDR1 SGHTA, CDR2 FQGTGA. The CDR3 has 15 amino acids. Between the trimmed V and J ends, which lost 2 bases and 7 bases, there was a span of 18 bases. DNA of the CDR3: TGTGCCAGCAGCTTATCTGGGACTGGTCGGCTTGAGCAGTACTTC. Translating gives CASSLSGTGRLEQYF.

The J gene is TRBJ1-2, the V gene TRBV5-1, with D uncertain. Trimming left V 0 bases short and J 8 bases short, with 14 bases between. In germline, CDR1 is SGHRS, CDR2 YFSETQ. This CDR3 has 14 residues. The CDR3 DNA is TGCGCCAGCAGCTTGGCCGCCCCATCAGGAGGCTACACCTTC. Amino acids: CASSLAAPSGGYTF.

The DNA for the CDR3 is TGTGCCAGCAGCTTTCCTCGAGCTTTCTTT. It specifies CASSFPRAFF. This rearrangement joins TRBV5-8 to TRBJ1-1; D gene unclear. Germline V gene sequence: CDR1 SGHTS, CDR2 YDEGEE. This CDR3 has 10 residues. V was pared by 2 bases and J by 10 bases, with 6 bases between.